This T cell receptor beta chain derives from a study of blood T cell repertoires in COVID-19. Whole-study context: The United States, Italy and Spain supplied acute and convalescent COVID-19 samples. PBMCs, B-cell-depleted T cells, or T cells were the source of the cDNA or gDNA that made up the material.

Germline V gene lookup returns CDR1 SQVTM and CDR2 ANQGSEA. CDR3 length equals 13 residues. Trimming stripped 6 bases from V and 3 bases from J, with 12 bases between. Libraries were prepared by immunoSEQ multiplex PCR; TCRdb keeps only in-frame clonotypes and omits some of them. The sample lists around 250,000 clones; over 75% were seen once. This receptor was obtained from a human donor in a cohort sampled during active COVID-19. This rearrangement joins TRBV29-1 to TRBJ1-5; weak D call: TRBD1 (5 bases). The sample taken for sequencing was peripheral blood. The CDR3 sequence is CSVAWDFNQPQHF. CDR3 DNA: TGCAGCGTCGCTTGGGACTTCAATCAGCCCCAGCATTTT.